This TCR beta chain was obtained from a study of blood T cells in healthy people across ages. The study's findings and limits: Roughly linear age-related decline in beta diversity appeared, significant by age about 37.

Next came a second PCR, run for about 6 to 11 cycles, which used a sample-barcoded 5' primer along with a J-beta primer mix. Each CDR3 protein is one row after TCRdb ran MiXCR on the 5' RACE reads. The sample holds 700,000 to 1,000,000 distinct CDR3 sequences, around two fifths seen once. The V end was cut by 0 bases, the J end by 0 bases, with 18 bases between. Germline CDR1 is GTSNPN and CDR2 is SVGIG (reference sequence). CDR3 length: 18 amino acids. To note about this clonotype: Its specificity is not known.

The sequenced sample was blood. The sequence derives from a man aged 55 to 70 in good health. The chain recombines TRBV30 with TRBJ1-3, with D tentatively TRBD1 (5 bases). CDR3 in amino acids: CAWSVAGSDRASGNTIYF. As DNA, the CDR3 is TGTGCCTGGAGTGTAGCAGGGTCGGACCGGGCCTCTGGAAACACCATATATTTT.